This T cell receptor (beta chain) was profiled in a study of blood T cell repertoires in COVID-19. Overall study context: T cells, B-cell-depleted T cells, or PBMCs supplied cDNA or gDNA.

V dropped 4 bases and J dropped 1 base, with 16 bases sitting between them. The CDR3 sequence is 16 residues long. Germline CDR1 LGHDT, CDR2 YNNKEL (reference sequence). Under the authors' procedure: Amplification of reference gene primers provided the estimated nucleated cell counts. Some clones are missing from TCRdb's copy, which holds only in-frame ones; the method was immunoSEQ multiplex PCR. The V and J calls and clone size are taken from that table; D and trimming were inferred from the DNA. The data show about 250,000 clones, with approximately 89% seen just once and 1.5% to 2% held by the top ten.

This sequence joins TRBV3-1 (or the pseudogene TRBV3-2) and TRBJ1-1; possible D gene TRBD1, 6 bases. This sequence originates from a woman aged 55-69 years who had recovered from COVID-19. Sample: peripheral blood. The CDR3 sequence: CASSRIAQGENTEAFF. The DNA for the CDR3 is TGTGCCAGCAGCCGCATTGCACAGGGAGAGAACACTGAAGCTTTCTTT.